Each of the 22 T cell receptor beta chains below was sequenced from the same sample in a study of blood T cells in healthy people across ages (dated by TCRdb to between 2014 and 2016). The method was 5' RACE. For sequencing, an Illumina HiSeq 2500 was employed. A second PCR of roughly 7 to 11 cycles was performed with a sample-barcoded 5' primer and a J-beta primer mix. The public reads were quality trimmed at Q25 with fastp and then assembled into clones with MiXCR by TCRdb, keeping productive beta chains. Rows with one shared CDR3 protein collapse into an entry with the most common genes and DNA. The sample table contains hundreds of thousands of distinct CDR3 sequences; only one count was recorded for 46% of them. The biggest ten clones account for around 18% of the sample. The sequenced sample consisted of blood. The receptors shown here come from an older man in good health.

This clonotype has at least ten counts. The V and J genes are TRBV5-1 and TRBJ2-4, with 9 bases identical to TRBD1. Unmatched junction bases numbered 11, after V lost 4 bases and J lost 6 bases. Germline V gene data show CDR1 as SGHRS and CDR2 as YFSETQ. The length of the CDR3 is 16 residues. The CDR3 nucleotides read TGCGCCAGCAGCCTAGAGTCCGGGACAGGGATAAACATTCAGTACTTC. Its translation: CASSLESGTGINIQYF.

This clonotype was found a few times. The DNA of the CDR3 is TGTGCCAGCAGTTTCAAAAGGACAGGGGGCCAAGAGACCCAGTACTTC. Translated, it gives CASSFKRTGGQETQYF. V and J are TRBV28 and TRBJ2-5, with 10 positions matching TRBD1. The CDR3 is 16 residues long. Trimming at V came to 3 bases and at J to 1 base, leaving 5 bases not matched to a gene. Germline V gives CDR1 MDHEN, CDR2 SYDVKM.

This sequence joins TRBV7-2 and TRBJ2-4, with a weak D call TRBD2 (5 bases). V gave up 4 bases and J gave up 13 bases, with 17 bases separating them. Germline V gene sequence: CDR1 SGHTA, CDR2 FQGNSA. There are 13 residues in the CDR3. CDR3 sequence (DNA): TGTGCCAGCAGCTATGCCAGGACGAGGGAGCAGTACTTC. This sequence encodes CASSYARTREQYF. The full variable domain, its missing parts supplied by reference TRBV7-2 and TRBJ2-4, is GAGVSQSPSNKVTEKGKDVELRCDPISGHTALYWYRQSLGQGLEFLIYFQGNSAPDKSGLPSDRFSAERTGGSVSTLTIQRTQQEDSAVYLCASSYARTREQYFGAGTRLSVL.

This clonotype appeared a few times. The gene calls are TRBV27 and TRBJ1-5; 10 nucleotides match TRBD1. Germline CDR1 reads MNHEY; CDR2 reads SMNVEV (reference sequence). The CDR3 spans 16 residues. The V gene end was trimmed by 6 bases and the J gene end by 2 bases; junction bases not matched to a gene: 7. Here the CDR3 reads CASRTGTGVGNQPQHF. The CDR3 coding sequence is TGTGCCAGCAGGACCGGGACAGGGGTAGGCAATCAGCCCCAGCATTTT.

The CDR3 DNA is TGCAGCGTTGTAAAAATTGGCGGGAGGGCAGAGACCCAGTACTTC. Amino acids: CSVVKIGGRAETQYF. The rearrangement links TRBV29-1 to TRBJ2-5, with TRBD2 matching over 9 bases. V lost 4 bases, J lost 4 bases, and 10 bases stayed unmatched. Germline V gene lookup returns CDR1 SQVTM and CDR2 ANQGSEA. This CDR3 contains 15 residues.

Concerning this clonotype itself: A single base separates this from a much larger clone, so it may be a read error. This chain joins TRBV7-8 and TRBJ2-5, with D tentatively TRBD2 (5 bases). CDR1 is SGHVS and CDR2 is FQNEAQ in the germline V gene. With 8 bases removed from V and 11 bases from J, the gap between germline ends came to 24 bases. CDR3 length equals 14 residues. The CDR3 reads CASHGETTYNEQYF. The CDR3 nucleotides read TGTGCCAGCCACGGGGAGACTACCTACAATGAGCAGTACTTC.

Comment on this clonotype: A much larger clone differs by one base, so this may be a read error. The V gene is TRBV6-4, the J gene TRBJ2-7, with no clear D. Trimming took 0 bases from V and 7 from J, leaving 13 bases between them. Germline V lookup: CDR1 MRHNA, CDR2 SNTAGT. This CDR3 comprises 14 residues. In DNA form, the CDR3 reads TGTGCCAGCAGTGACTCGAATAGGAGACGGGAGCAGTACTTC. This gives the protein CASSDSNRRREQYF.

In its sample, this clonotype was seen many times. V gene TRBV29-1 combines with J gene TRBJ2-3, with 11 bases lining up with TRBD2. Unmatched junction bases numbered 15, after V lost 8 bases and J lost 5 bases. The CDR3 is made up of 16 amino acids. Per the germline V gene, CDR1 is SQVTM and CDR2 is ANQGSEA. For the CDR3, the DNA is TGCAGCTCTCGCCGCAAACTAGCGGGAGTTGGAGATACGCAGTATTTT. Protein sequence: CSSRRKLAGVGDTQYF.

This clonotype was seen only a few times. The V call is TRBV3-1, the J call TRBJ2-1, with TRBD2 matching over 14 bases. The trim removed 3 bases at V and 6 bases at J, leaving 16 bases unmatched. Germline CDR1 LGHDT, CDR2 YNNKEL (reference sequence). This CDR3 has 20 residues. In DNA form, the CDR3 reads TGTGCCAGCAGCCAGGGAGGGACAGGGAAGACTAGCGGGAGGGCCAATGAGCAGTTCTTC. It is translated as CASSQGGTGKTSGRANEQFF.

This clonotype was counted between two and nine times. The rearrangement uses TRBV5-1 and TRBJ2-7; the match to TRBD2 covers 7 bases. CDR1 is SGHRS and CDR2 is YFSETQ in the germline V gene. The junction had 3 bases not matched to a gene; V was cut back by 0 bases and J by 6 bases. This CDR3 is built from 13 residues. The CDR3 bases are TGCGCCAGCAGCTTGGGCGGGAGCTTCGAGCAGTACTTC. Its protein is CASSLGGSFEQYF.

This clonotype was detected a few times. The junction and the germline gene differ at one end; a read error may be behind it. The chain recombines TRBV7-7 with TRBJ1-1; D not certain. The CDR3 is 13 amino acids. Germline V CDR1 and CDR2: SSHAT, FNYEAQ (reference sequence). The CDR3 reads CASSLTTRSEAFF. The CDR3 bases are TGTGCTAGCAGCTTAACAACACGCTCTGAGGCTTTCTTT.

The V and J genes are TRBV6-2 or TRBV6-3 and TRBJ2-2; D is uncertain. V was cut by 5 bases and J by 6 bases, with 13 bases left in between. The CDR3 loop spans 14 amino acids. CDR1 MNHEY and CDR2 SVGEGT come from the germline V gene. The CDR3 nucleotides are TGTGCCAGCAGTAACCCTAGGATCGCCGGGGAGCTGTTTTTT. Encoded protein: CASSNPRIAGELFF.

V is TRBV10-3 and J is TRBJ2-2; 10 bases are a match to TRBD1. V lost 3 bases to trimming and J lost 1 base; unmatched junction nucleotides: 2. The CDR3 loop spans 16 amino acids. Germline CDR1 reads ENHRY; CDR2 reads SYGVKD. In DNA form, the CDR3 reads TGTGCCATCAGTGATTGGGACAGGGGGAACACCGGGGAGCTGTTTTTT. This sequence encodes CAISDWDRGNTGELFF.

The rearrangement uses TRBV5-6 and TRBJ1-1; 10 nucleotides agree with TRBD1. V shed 4 bases, J shed 3 bases, and the junction held 6 bases outside the gene matches. CDR3 length: 15 amino acids. Germline-derived CDR1 and CDR2 are SGHDT and YYEEEE. CDR3 residues: CASSRQGAGDTEAFF. The CDR3 DNA sequence: TGTGCCAGCAGCCGACAGGGGGCCGGGGACACTGAAGCTTTCTTT. The whole variable domain, remainder taken from reference TRBV5-6 and TRBJ1-1, is DAGVTQSPTHLIKTRGQQVTLRCSPKSGHDTVSWYQQALGQGPQFIFQYYEEEERQRGNFPDRFSGHQFPNYSSELNVNALLLGDSALYLCASSRQGAGDTEAFFGQGTRLTVV.

The rearrangement joins TRBV7-2 to TRBJ2-5, with a tentative D call TRBD2 (6 bases). The J call may be in error: the DNA end matches TRBJ2-1 better. This CDR3 spans 15 amino acids. Per germline, CDR1 SGHTA and CDR2 FQGNSA. This CDR3 is CASSFPSTGRETQFF. The DNA for the CDR3 is TGTGCCAGCAGCTTCCCCTCCACGGGACGGGAGACCCAGTTCTTC.

The table lists this clonotype with a count of one. The genes are TRBV6-5 and TRBJ2-5; TRBD1 agrees at 8 bases. The trim removed 5 bases at V and 2 bases at J, leaving 10 bases unmatched. This CDR3 has 16 residues. Germline values: CDR1 MNHEY, CDR2 SVGAGI. CDR3 nucleotides: TGTGCCAGCAGTCCCACCACAGGGGGAGGACAAGAGACCCAGTACTTC. This gives the protein CASSPTTGGGQETQYF.

V gene TRBV4-3 combines with J gene TRBJ2-3, with D tentatively TRBD2 (5 bases). Per germline, CDR1 LGHNA and CDR2 YSLEER. The V gene lost 0 bases and the J gene lost 0 bases, with 10 bases spanning the gap. The CDR3 totals 16 residues. The CDR3 region is CASSQEWRASTDTQYF. CDR3 DNA: TGCGCCAGCAGCCAAGAGTGGCGGGCTAGCACAGATACGCAGTATTTT.

A remark on this clonotype: Mismatch with germline at one junction end may stem from a read error. The chain recombines TRBV20-1 with TRBJ1-5; tentatively, D is TRBD1 (5 bases). CDR1 and CDR2 from the germline V gene are DFQATT and SNEGSKA (reference sequence). This CDR3 spans 14 amino acids. Written as DNA, the CDR3 is TGCAGTGCTAGAGATGGGAAGGGGAATCCGCCCCAGCATTTT. Translating gives CSARDGKGNPPQHF.

The chain joins TRBV12-3 or TRBV12-4 to TRBJ2-5, with D uncertain. V lost 0 bases, J lost 6 bases, and 14 bases lay in between. This CDR3 spans 15 amino acids. The CDR3: CASSLAPSYPKTQYF. CDR3 coding DNA: TGTGCCAGCAGTTTAGCGCCTTCTTACCCCAAGACCCAGTACTTC.

A remark on this clonotype: One end of the junction is discordant with germline, which a read error may explain. The chain has TRBV29-1 and TRBJ1-5; D is uncertain. Germline V lookup: CDR1 SQVTM, CDR2 ANQGSEA. There are 13 residues in the CDR3. The CDR3 sequence is CSVQLDSDQPQHF. In nucleotides, the CDR3 is TGCAGCGTCCAACTAGATAGCGATCAGCCCCAGCATTTT.

The V call is TRBV27, the J call TRBJ1-5; 8 nucleotides agree with TRBD1. Germline lookup yields CDR1 MNHEY and CDR2 SMNVEV (reference sequence). Trimming took 6 bases from V and 7 from J; bases not matched to a gene: 8. The CDR3 spans 14 residues. CDR3 loop: CASSRDRGEQPQHF. The DNA for the CDR3 is TGTGCCAGCAGCCGCGACAGGGGCGAGCAGCCCCAGCATTTT.

Only a few counts were recorded for this clonotype. The chain combines TRBV12-3 or TRBV12-4 with TRBJ2-3, with D possibly being TRBD1 (5 bases). This CDR3 contains 13 residues. With 11 bases removed from V and 3 bases from J, the gap between germline ends came to 15 bases. The CDR3 here is CASTPGATDTQYF. CDR3 bases: TGTGCCTCGACCCCTGGGGCAACAGATACGCAGTATTTT.